This T cell receptor (beta chain) appears in the sequencing data of a study of Ad26.COV2.S vaccination and SARS-CoV-2 variants. As for the study in general: The COV1001 Ad26.COV2.S trial arm included the donor. Participants got Ad26.COV2.S intramuscularly, once or twice 56 days apart.

Noted treatment: some 19 received Ad26.COV2.S at low or high dose, single or two shots; several received placebo; per-sample allocation not given. Collection of samples fell on day 63 after the first vaccine or placebo injection. An adult donor aged 18-55 years was enrolled in Boston. Produced via immunoSEQ multiplex PCR; TCRdb's table is partial and in-frame only. This sample yields fewer than 400,000 clones, of which around nine tenths are seen a single time; 3% to 3.5% belongs to the top ten. The germline V gene encodes CDR1 SGHRS and CDR2 YFSETQ. The trim removed 2 bases at V and 3 bases at J, leaving 3 bases unmatched. The length of the CDR3 is 15 residues.

The material sequenced was peripheral blood, taken in a trial of Ad26.COV2.S vaccine versus placebo. This chain connects TRBV5-1 to TRBJ2-1; 9 bases match TRBD1. The clonotype originates from a person aged 18-60 years who received the Ad26.COV2.S COVID-19 vaccine or a placebo. CDR3 DNA: TGCGCCAGCAGCTTCGGGGGACAGGGCTACAATGAGCAGTTCTTC. Translating it yields CASSFGGQGYNEQFF.